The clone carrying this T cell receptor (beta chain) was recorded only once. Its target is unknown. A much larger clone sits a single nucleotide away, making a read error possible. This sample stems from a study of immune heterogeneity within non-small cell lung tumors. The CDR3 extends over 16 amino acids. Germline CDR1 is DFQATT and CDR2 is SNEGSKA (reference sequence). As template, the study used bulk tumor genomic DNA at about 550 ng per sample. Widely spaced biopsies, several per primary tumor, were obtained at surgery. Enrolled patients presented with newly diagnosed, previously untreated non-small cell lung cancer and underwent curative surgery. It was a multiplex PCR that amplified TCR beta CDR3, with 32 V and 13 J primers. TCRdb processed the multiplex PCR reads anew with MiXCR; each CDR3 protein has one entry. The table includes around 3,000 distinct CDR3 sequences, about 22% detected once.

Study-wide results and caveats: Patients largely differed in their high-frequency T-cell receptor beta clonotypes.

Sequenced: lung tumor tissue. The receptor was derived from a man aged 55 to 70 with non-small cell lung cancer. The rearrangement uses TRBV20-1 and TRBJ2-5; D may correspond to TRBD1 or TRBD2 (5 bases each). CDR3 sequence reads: CSTRPACGPGQETQYF. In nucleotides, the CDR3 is TGCAGTACTAGACCAGCTTGTGGGCCAGGGCAAGAGACCCAGTACTTC.